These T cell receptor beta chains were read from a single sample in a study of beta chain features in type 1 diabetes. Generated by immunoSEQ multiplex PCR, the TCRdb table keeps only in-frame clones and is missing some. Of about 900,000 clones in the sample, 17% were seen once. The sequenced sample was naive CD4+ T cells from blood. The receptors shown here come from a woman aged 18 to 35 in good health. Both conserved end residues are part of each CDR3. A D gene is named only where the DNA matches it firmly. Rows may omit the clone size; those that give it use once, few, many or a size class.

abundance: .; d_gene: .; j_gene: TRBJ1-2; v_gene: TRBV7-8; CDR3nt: TGTGCCAGCAGCTTACGAGACTATGGCTACACCTTC; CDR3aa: CASSLRDYGYTF
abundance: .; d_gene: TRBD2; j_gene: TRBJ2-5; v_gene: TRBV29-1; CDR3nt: TGCAGCGTTGAACTAGCGGGCGCTCGGGCCCAGTACTTC; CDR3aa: CSVELAGARAQYF
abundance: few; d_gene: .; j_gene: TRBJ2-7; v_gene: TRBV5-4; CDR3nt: TGTGCCAGCAGCTTGACAGGCTCCTACGAGCAGTACTTC; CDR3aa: CASSLTGSYEQYF
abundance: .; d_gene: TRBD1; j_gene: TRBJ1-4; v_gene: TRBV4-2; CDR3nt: TGTGCCAGCAGCCAAGTGGGATCGGGACAGGGGGTTGTAAAACTGTTTTTT; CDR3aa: CASSQVGSGQGVVKLFF
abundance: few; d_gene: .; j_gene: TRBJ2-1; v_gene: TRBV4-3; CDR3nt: TGCGCCAGCAGCTCGGGTCGGCCTCTCTCCTACAATGAGCAGTTCTTC; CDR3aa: CASSSGRPLSYNEQFF
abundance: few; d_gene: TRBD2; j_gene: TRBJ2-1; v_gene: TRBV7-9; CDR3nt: TGTGCCAGCAGCTCCGGACTAGATTCCCACAATGAGCAGTTCTTC; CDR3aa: CASSSGLDSHNEQFF
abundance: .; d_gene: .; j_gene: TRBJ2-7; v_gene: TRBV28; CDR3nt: TGTGCCAGCAGTCCTTTCCCTCCGTGGGAGCAGTACTTC; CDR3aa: CASSPFPPWEQYF
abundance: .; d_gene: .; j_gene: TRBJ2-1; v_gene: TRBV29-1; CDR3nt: TGCAGCGTTGAAATCCGCCCCAGGGGCCCCTACAATGAGCAGTTCTTC; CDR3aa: CSVEIRPRGPYNEQFF
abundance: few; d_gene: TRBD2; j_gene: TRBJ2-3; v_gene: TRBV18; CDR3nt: TGTGCCAGCTCGTTAGCGGGCCCCCCCACAGATACGCAGTATTTT; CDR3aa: CASSLAGPPTDTQYF
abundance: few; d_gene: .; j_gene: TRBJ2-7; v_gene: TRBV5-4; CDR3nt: TGTGCCAGCAGTCAAGTAGAGGGCGAGCAGTACTTC; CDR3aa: CASSQVEGEQYF
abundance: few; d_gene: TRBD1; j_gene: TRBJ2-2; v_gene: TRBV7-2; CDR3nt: TGTGCCAGCAGCTCTACAGGGGCGACGAACACCGGGGAGCTGTTTTTT; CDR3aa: CASSSTGATNTGELFF
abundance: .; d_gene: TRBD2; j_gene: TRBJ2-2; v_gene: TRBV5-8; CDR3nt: TGTGCCAGCAGCCGTATCGGGGGGAAGACCGGGGAGCTGTTTTTT; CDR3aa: CASSRIGGKTGELFF
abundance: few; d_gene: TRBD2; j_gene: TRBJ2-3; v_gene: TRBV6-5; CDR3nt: TGTGCCAGCAGTTCTAGCGGGAGCGTCGCAGATACGCAGTATTTT; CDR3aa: CASSSSGSVADTQYF
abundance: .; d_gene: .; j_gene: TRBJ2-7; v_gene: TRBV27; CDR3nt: TGTGCCAGCAGATTTTTTGCACATTCGGACGAGCAGTACTTC; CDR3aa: CASRFFAHSDEQYF